This TCR beta chain is drawn from a study of T-cell reconstitution after alpha-beta-depleted transplantation in children. Notes on the study in general: Several hundred expanded graft clones reportedly were the source of alpha-beta T cells about two months after transplant. It was newly produced T cells that mostly accounted for T-cell counts and diversity one year after transplant. There were some patients whose high TCRbeta diversity at day 60 came from surviving recipient T cells and thymic progenitors.

Unique molecular identifiers were used to barcode this TCRbeta library. TCRdb re-analysed the PCR reads in MiXCR, keeping a single row per CDR3 protein. The repertoire holds 150,000 to 200,000 distinct CDR3 sequences, approximately 6% seen once, with roughly 4.7% in the top ten. This clonotype was observed many times. Its antigen remains unidentified. The receptor was isolated from a girl under three years old with combined immunodeficiency, due to receive a stem cell transplant. Sequencing was performed on PBMCs, taken before TCRalphabeta/CD19-depleted stem cell transplant.

The CDR3 DNA reads TGTGCCAGCGAAAGGGTTCTAGCCAAAAACATTCAGTACTTC. Translation gives CASERVLAKNIQYF. The V and J genes are TRBV2 and TRBJ2-4; D is uncertain. CDR1 SNHLY and CDR2 FYNNEI come from the germline V gene. The CDR3 sequence is 14 residues long. The V gene lost 8 bases and the J gene lost 0 bases, with 11 bases spanning the gap. Full variable domain (rest looked up from reference TRBV2 and TRBJ2-4): EPEVTQTPSHQVTQMGQEVILRCVPISNHLYFYWYRQILGQKVEFLVSFYNNEISEKSEIFDDQFSVERPDGSNFTLKIRSTKLEDSAMYFCASERVLAKNIQYFGAGTRLSVL.